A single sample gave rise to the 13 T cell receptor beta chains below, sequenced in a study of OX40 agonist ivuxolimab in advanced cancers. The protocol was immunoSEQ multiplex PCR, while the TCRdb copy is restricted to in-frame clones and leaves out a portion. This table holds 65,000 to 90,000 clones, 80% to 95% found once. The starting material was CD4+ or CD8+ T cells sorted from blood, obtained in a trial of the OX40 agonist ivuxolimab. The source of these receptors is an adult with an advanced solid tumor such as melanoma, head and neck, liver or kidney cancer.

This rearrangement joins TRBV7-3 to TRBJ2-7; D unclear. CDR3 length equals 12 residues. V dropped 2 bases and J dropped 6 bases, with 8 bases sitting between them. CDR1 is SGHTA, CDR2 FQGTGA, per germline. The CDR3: CASSLAPGEQYF. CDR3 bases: TGTGCCAGCAGCTTAGCGCCAGGCGAGCAGTACTTC.

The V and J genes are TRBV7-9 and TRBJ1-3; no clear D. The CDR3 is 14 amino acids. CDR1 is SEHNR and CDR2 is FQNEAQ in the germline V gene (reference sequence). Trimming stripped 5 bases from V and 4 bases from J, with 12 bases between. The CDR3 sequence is CASSPDGLGNTIYF. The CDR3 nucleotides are TGTGCCAGCAGCCCAGACGGGCTCGGAAACACCATATATTTT.

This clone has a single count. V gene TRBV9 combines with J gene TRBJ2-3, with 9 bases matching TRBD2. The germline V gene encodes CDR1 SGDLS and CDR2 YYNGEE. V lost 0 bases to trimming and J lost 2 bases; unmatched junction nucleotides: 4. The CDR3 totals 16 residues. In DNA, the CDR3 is TGTGCCAGCAGCGTAGTTTCTAGCGGGGTCACAGATACGCAGTATTTT. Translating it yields CASSVVSSGVTDTQYF.

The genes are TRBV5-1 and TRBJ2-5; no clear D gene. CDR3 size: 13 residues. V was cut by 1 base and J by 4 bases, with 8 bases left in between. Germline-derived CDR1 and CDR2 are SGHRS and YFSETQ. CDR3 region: CASSLFGRETQYF. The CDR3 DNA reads TGCGCCAGCAGCTTGTTTGGGCGAGAGACCCAGTACTTC.

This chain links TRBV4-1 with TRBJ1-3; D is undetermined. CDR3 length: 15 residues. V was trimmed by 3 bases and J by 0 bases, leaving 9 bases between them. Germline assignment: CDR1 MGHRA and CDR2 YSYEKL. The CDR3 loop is CASSQSLSSGNTIYF. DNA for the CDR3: TGCGCCAGCAGCCAGAGTCTAAGCTCTGGAAACACCATATATTTT.

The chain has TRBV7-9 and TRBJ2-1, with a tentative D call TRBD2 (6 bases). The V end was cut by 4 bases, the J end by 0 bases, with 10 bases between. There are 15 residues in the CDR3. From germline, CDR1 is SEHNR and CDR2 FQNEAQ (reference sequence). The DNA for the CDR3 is TGTGCCAGCAGCTCCGGGAGAAACTCCTACAATGAGCAGTTCTTC. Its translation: CASSSGRNSYNEQFF.

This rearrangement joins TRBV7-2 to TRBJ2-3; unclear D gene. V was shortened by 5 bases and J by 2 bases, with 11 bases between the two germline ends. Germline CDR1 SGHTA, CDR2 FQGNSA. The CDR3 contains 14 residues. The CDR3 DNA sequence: TGTGCCAGCAGCATCCAAGACCCCACAGATACGCAGTATTTT. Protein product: CASSIQDPTDTQYF.

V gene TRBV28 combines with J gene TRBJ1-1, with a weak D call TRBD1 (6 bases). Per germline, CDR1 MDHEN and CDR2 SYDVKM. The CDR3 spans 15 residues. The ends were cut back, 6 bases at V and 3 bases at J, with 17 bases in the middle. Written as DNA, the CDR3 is TGTGCCAGCAGCCACAGAGGGGCAGGGGACACTGAAGCTTTCTTT. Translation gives CASSHRGAGDTEAFF.

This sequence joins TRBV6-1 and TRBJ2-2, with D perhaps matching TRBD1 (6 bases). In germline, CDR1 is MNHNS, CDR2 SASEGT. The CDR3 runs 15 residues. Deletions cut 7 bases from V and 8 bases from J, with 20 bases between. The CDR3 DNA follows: TGTGCCAGCAAACCTGGGGACATTTTTTCTGGGGAGCTGTTTTTT. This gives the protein CASKPGDIFSGELFF.

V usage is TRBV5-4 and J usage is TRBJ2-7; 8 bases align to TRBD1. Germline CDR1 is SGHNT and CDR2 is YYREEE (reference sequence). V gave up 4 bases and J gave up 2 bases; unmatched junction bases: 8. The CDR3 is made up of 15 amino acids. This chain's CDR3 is CASSTKRQGTYEQYF. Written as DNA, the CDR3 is TGTGCCAGCAGCACCAAACGACAGGGGACCTACGAGCAGTACTTC.

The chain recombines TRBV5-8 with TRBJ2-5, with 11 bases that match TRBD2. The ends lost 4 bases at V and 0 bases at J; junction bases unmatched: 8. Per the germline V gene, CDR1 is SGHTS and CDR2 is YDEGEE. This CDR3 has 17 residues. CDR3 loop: CASSQRGLADDQETQYF. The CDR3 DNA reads TGTGCCAGCAGCCAACGGGGACTAGCGGACGACCAAGAGACCCAGTACTTC.

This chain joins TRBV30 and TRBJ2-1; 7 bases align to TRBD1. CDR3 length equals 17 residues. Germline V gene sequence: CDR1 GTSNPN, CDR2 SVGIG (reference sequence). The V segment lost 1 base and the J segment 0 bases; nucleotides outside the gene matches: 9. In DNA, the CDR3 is TGTGCCTGGAGTGCCCCCTGGGACAGTGGCTCCTACAATGAGCAGTTCTTC. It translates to CAWSAPWDSGSYNEQFF.

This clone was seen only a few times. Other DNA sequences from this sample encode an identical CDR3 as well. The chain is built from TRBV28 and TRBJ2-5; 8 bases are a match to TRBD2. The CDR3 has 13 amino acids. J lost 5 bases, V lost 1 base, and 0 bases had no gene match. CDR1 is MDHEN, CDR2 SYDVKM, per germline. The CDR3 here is CASSLSGGETQYF. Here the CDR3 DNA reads TGTGCCAGCAGTTTATCGGGGGGGGAGACCCAGTACTTC. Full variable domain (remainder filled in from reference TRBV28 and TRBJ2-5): DVKVTQSSRYLVKRTGEKVFLECVQDMDHENMFWYRQDPGLGLRLIYFSYDVKMKEKGDIPEGYSVSREKKERFSLILESASTNQTSMYLCASSLSGGETQYFGPGTRLLVL.